Here is one TCR beta chain with its context. This entry belongs to a study of cytomegalovirus exposure and HLA in healthy donors. Trimming shortened V by 5 bases and J by 4 bases, and 11 bases separated the two germline ends. This CDR3 comprises 13 residues. From germline, CDR1 is SGHVS and CDR2 FNYEAQ. The primer mix had 60 Vbeta and 13 Jbeta primers. Profiled with immunoSEQ multiplex PCR; TCRdb holds only in-frame clones, not every one. The sample gives hundreds of thousands of clones, around 90% of which show up once; roughly 2% is in the top ten. This clonotype originated in a woman in her late teens or twenties in good health and CMV-seronegative. Material: PBMCs. The J gene is TRBJ1-2, the V gene TRBV7-6; TRBD1 is a possible D gene (6 bases). The CDR3 DNA follows: TGTGCCAGCAGCCCACAGGGATTCTATGGCTACACCTTC. Its translation is CASSPQGFYGYTF.